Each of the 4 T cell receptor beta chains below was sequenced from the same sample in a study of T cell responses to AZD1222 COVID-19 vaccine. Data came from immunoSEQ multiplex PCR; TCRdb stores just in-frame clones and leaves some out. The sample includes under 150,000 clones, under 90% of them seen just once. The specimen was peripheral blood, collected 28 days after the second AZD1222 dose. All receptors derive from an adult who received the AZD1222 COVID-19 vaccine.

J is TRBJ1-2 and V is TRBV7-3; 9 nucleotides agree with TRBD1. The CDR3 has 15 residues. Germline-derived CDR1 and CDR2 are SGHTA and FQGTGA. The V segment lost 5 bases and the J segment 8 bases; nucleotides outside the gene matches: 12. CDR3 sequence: CASSAAPDRGKGYTF. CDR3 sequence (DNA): TGTGCCAGCAGCGCCGCCCCTGACAGGGGGAAAGGCTACACCTTC.

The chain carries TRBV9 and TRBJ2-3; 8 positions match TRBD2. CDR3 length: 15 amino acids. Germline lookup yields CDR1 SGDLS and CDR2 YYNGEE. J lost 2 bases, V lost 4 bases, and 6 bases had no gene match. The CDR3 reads CASSSIAGPTDTQYF. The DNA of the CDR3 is TGTGCCAGCAGCTCTATAGCGGGGCCCACAGATACGCAGTATTTT.

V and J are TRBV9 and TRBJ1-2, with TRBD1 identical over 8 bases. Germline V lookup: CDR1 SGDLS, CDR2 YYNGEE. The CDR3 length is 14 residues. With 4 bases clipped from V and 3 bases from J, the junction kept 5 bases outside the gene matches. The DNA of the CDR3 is TGTGCCAGCAGCCGACAGGGGCGATACTATGGCTACACCTTC. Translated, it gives CASSRQGRYYGYTF.

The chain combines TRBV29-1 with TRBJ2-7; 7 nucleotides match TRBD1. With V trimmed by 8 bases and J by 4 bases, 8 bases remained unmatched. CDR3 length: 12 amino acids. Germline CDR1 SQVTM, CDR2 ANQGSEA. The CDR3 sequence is CSFRDSLYEQYV. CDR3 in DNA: TGCAGCTTCCGGGACAGTCTATACGAGCAGTACGTC.